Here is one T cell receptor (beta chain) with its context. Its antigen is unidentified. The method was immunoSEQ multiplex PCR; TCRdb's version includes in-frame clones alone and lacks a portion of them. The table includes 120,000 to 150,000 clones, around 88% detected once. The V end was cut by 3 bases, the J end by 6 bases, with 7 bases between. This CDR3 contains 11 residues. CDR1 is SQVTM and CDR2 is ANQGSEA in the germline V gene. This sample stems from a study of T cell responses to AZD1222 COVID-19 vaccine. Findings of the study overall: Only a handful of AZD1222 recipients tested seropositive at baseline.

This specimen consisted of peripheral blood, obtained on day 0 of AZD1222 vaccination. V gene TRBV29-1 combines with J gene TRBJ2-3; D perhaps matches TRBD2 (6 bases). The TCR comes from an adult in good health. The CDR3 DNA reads TGCAGCGTTGATGGGGGGGATACGCAGTATTTT. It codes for CSVDGGDTQYF.